The present T cell receptor (beta chain) was sequenced within a study of cytomegalovirus exposure and HLA in healthy donors. V was clipped by 7 bases and J by 0 bases, with 15 bases between them. Germline CDR1 reads SGHAT; CDR2 reads FQNNGV. The CDR3 runs to 16 residues. Study observations and caveats: The study designated roughly 160 TCR beta chains cytomegalovirus-associated.

As regards this clone: Its antigen is not identified.

Primers: 60 Vbeta forward and 13 Jbeta reverse. Some clones are missing from TCRdb's copy, which holds only in-frame ones; the method was immunoSEQ multiplex PCR. Among 200,000 or so clones listed, 82% were seen once. The chain couples TRBV11-2 to TRBJ1-4; D is unclear. The receptor was isolated from a boy aged 2 to 10 in good health and CMV-seronegative. The sequenced sample consisted of PBMCs. This chain's CDR3 is CASTYGSLATNEKLFF. In DNA, the CDR3 is TGTGCCAGCACCTATGGGAGTCTTGCAACTAATGAAAAACTGTTTTTT.